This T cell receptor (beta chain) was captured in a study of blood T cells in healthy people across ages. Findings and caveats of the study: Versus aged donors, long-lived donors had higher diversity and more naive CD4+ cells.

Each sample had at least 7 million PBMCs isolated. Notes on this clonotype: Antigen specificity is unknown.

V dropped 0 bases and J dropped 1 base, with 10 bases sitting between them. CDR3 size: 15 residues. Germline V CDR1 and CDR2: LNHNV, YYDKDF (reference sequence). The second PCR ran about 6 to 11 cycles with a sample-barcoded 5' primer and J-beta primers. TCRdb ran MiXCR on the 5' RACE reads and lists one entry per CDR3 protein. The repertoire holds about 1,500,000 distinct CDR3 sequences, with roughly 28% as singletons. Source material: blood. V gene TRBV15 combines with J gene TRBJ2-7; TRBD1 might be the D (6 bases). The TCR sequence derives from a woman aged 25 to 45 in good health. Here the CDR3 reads CATSRDTGFSYEQYF. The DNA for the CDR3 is TGTGCCACCAGCAGAGATACAGGGTTTTCCTACGAGCAGTACTTC.